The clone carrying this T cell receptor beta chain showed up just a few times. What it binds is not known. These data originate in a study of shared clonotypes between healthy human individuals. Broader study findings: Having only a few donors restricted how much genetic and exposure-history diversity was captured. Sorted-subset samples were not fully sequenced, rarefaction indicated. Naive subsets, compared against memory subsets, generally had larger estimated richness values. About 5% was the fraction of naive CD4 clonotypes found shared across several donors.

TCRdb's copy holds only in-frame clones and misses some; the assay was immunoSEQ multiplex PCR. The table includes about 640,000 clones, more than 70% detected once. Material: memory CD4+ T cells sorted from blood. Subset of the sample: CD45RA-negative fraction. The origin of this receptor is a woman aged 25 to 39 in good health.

CDR3 nucleotides: TGTGCCAGCGCGTTGAAGGTCTCCTACGAGCAGTACTTC. Translated: CASALKVSYEQYF. The chain carries TRBV6-6 and TRBJ2-7; the D is unclear. The CDR3 is 13 amino acids. The germline gives CDR1 MNHNY, CDR2 SVGAGI (reference sequence). With 8 bases removed from V and 0 bases from J, the gap between germline ends came to 11 bases.